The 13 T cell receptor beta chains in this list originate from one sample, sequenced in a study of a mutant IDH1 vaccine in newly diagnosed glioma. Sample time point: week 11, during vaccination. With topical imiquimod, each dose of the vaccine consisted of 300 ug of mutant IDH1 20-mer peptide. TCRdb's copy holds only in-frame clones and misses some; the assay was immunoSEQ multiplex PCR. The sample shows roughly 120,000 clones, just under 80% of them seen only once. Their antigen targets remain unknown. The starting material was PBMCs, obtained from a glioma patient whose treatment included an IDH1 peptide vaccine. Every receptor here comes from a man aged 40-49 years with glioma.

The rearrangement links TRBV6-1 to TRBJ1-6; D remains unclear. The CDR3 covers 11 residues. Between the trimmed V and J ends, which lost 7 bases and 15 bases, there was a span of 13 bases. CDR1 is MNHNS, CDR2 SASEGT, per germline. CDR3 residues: CASTLGTDLHF. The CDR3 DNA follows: TGTGCCAGCACCCTGGGAACAGACCTCCACTTT.

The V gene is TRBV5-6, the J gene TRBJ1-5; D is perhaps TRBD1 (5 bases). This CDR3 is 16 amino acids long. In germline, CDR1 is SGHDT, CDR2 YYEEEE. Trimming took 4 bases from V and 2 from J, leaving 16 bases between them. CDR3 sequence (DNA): TGTGCCAGCAGCCGAAAGGGGTTTTGGGGCAATCAGCCCCAGCATTTT. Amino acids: CASSRKGFWGNQPQHF.

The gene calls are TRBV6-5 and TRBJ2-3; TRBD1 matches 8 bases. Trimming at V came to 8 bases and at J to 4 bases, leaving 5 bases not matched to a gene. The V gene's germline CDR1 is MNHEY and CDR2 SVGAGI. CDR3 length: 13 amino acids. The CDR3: CASRDRLADTQYF. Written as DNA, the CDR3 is TGTGCCAGCCGGGACAGGTTAGCAGATACGCAGTATTTT.

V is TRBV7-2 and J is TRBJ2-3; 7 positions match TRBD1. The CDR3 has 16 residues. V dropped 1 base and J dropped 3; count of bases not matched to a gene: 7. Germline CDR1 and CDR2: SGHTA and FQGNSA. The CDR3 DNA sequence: TGTGCCAGCAGCTTAGTGGGGGACAGAATTACAGATACGCAGTATTTT. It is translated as CASSLVGDRITDTQYF. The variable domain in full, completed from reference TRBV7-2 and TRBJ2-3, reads GAGVSQSPSNKVTEKGKDVELRCDPISGHTALYWYRQSLGQGLEFLIYFQGNSAPDKSGLPSDRFSAERTGGSVSTLTIQRTQQEDSAVYLCASSLVGDRITDTQYFGPGTRLTVL.

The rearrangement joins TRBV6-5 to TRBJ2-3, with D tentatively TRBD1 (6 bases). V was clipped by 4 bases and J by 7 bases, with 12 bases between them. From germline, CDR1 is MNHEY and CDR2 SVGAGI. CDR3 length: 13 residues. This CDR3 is CASSFQGLNTQYF. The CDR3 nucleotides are TGTGCCAGCAGTTTTCAGGGGTTGAATACGCAGTATTTT.

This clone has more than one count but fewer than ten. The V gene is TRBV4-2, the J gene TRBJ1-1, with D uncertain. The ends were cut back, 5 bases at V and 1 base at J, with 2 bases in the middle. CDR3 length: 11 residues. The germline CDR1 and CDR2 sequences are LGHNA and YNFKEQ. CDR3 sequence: CASSANTEAFF. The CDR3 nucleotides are TGTGCCAGCAGCGCGAACACTGAAGCTTTCTTT.

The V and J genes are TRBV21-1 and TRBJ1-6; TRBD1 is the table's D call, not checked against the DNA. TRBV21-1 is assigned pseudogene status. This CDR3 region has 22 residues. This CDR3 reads CASSKAGDRGPLYLSYNSPLHF. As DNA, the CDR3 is TGTGCCAGCAGCAAAGCAGGAGACAGGGGCCCTCTCTATCTCTCCTATAATTCACCCCTCCACTTT.

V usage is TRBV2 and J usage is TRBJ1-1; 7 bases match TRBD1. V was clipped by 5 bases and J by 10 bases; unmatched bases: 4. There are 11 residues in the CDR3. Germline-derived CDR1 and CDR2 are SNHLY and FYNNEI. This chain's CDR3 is CASSRQGGAFF. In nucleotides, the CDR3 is TGTGCCAGCAGTCGACAGGGAGGAGCTTTCTTT.

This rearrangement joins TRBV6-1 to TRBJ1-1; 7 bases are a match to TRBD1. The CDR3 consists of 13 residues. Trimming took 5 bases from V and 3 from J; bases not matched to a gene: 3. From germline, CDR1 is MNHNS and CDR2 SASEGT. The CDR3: CASSRQGYTEAFF. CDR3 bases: TGTGCCAGCAGTAGACAGGGTTACACTGAAGCTTTCTTT.

DNA of the CDR3: TGTGCCAGCAGCCCCGGACTAGCGGTCTCTTGGACCCAGTACTTC. Amino acids: CASSPGLAVSWTQYF. The chain carries TRBV5-5 and TRBJ2-5; TRBD2 aligns across 10 bases. The CDR3 sequence is 15 residues long. Per germline, CDR1 SGHKS and CDR2 YYEKEE (reference sequence). V was clipped by 4 bases and J by 7 bases; unmatched bases: 10.

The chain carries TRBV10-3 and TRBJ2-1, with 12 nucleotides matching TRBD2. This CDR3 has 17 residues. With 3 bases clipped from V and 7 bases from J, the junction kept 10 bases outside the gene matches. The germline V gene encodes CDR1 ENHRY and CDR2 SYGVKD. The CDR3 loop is CAISDHGLAGSKNEQFF. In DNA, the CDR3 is TGTGCCATCAGTGACCACGGACTAGCGGGGTCAAAGAATGAGCAGTTCTTC.

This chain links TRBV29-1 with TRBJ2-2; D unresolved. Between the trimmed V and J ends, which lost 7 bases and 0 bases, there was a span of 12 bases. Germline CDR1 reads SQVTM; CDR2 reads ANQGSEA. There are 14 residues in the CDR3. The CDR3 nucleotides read TGCAGCGGAAGACATAACACGAACACCGGGGAGCTGTTTTTT. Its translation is CSGRHNTNTGELFF.

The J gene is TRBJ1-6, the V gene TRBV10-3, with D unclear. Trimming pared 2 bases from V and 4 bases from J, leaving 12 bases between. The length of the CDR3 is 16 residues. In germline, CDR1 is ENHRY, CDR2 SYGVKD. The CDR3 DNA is TGTGCCATCAGTGAGACCCGGATACCTTATAATTCACCCCTCCACTTT. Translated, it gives CAISETRIPYNSPLHF.